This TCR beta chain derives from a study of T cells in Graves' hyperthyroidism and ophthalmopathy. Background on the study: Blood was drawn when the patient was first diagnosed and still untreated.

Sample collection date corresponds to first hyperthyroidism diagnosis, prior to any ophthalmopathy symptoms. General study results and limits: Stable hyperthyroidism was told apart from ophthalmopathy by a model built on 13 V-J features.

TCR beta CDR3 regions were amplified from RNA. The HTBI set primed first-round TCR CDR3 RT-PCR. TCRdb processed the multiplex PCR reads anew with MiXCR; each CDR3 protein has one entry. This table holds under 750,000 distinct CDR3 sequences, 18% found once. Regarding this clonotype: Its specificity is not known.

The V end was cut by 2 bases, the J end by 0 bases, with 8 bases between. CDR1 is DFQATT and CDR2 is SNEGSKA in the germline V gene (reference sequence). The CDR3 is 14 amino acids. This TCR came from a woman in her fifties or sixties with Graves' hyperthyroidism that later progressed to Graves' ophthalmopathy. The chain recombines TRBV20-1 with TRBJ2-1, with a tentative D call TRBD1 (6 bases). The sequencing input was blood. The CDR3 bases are TGCAGTGCTAGAAGGGGGAGCTCCTACAATGAGCAGTTCTTC. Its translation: CSARRGSSYNEQFF.